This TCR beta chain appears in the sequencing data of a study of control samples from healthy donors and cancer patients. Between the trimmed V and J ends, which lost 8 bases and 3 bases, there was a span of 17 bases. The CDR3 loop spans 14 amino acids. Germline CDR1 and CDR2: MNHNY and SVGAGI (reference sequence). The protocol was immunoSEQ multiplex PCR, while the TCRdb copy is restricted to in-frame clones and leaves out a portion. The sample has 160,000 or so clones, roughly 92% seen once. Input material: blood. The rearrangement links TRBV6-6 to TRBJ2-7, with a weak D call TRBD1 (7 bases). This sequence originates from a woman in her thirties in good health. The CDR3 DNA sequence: TGTGCCAGCGGGAGGACAGGTGCCCTCTACGAGCAGTACTTC. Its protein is CASGRTGALYEQYF.